This is a list of T cell receptor beta chains from one sample in a study of blood T cell repertoires in COVID-19. Repertoires were generated with immunoSEQ multiplex PCR, while TCRdb's copy carries only in-frame clones and drops some. Of under 95,000 clones listed, roughly 87% are singletons. The source material was peripheral blood. These receptors all come from a man aged 60 to 69 with acute or convalescent COVID-19. Each CDR3 is given with its conserved first and last residue. A D gene is named only where the DNA matches it firmly. The size field is filled for only some rows; it gives once, few, many or a size class.

-	TRBV15	-	TRBJ2-1	TGTGCCACCACCCCTAGGGACTCCCTTTCTGATGAGCAGTTCTTC	CATTPRDSLSDEQFF
TRBD1	TRBV7-9	-	TRBJ2-1	TGTGCCAGCAGCCCCGGGACAGTCGCAATTCGAGGATCCTACAATGAGCAGTTCTTC	CASSPGTVAIRGSYNEQFF
TRBD1	TRBV7-8	-	TRBJ1-2	TGTGCCAGCAGCCGAAATCCGGGACAGGGGCATCGGGACTATGGCTACACCTTC	CASSRNPGQGHRDYGYTF
-	TRBV4-3	few	TRBJ2-1	TGCGCCAGCAGCCAAGATGCGGGGGCAGGTGAGCAGTTCTTC	CASSQDAGAGEQFF
-	TRBV30	-	TRBJ1-6	TGTGCCTGGAGCTACAGGGCTGGCTATAATTCACCCCTCCACTTT	CAWSYRAGYNSPLHF
TRBD1	TRBV27	once	TRBJ1-4	TGTGCCAGCAGTCCCCTTACAGGGGTGGAGGAAAAACTGTTTTTT	CASSPLTGVEEKLFF
-	TRBV14	-	TRBJ2-1	TGTGCCAGCAGCCCCATAGGGGGGGGCTCCTACAATGAGCAGTTCTTC	CASSPIGGGSYNEQFF
-	TRBV12-3/TRBV12-4	-	TRBJ2-7	TGTGCCAGCAGGCGGGGGACAGGCCGTCAGTACTTC	CASRRGTGRQYF
-	TRBV9	-	TRBJ1-2	TGTGCCAGCAGCGTATCCGGGGATGGCTACACCTTC	CASSVSGDGYTF
-	TRBV9	-	TRBJ2-7	TGTGCCAGCAGCGCCCCCGGCCCCTCAGCGGAGCAGTACTTC	CASSAPGPSAEQYF
-	TRBV4-3	-	TRBJ2-3	TGCGCCAGCAGCCAAGAGAGACGGGACACAGATACGCAGTATTTT	CASSQERRDTDTQYF
TRBD1	TRBV18	-	TRBJ1-5	TGTGCCAGCTCACCACCGGGACAGGGTAAGGATCAGCCCCAGCATTTT	CASSPPGQGKDQPQHF
-	TRBV7-2	-	TRBJ1-1	TGTGCCAGCAGCTTAGTAAGAGAGGCTGAAGCTTTCTTT	CASSLVREAEAFF
TRBD1	TRBV9	-	TRBJ2-1	TGTGCCAGCAGCCCCGGGACAGGGGGCGGAAATGAGCAGTTCTTC	CASSPGTGGGNEQFF
TRBD2	TRBV10-2	-	TRBJ2-1	TGCGCCAGCAGAGTAGCGGGTAGTTACAATGAGCAGTTCTTC	CASRVAGSYNEQFF
-	TRBV4-2	-	TRBJ1-5	TGTGCCAGCAGCTCCCTAAGGGGCGCGGGACCCAATCAGCCCCAGCATTTT	CASSSLRGAGPNQPQHF
-	TRBV3-1/TRBV3-2	-	TRBJ1-6	TGTGCCAGCAGCCAAGCCATAATTAGCGGGGGCAGTAAACCCCTCCACTTT	CASSQAIISGGSKPLHF
-	TRBV19	-	TRBJ1-1	TGTGCCAGTAGTTCAGGGATGGCGAACACTGAAGCTTTCTTT	CASSSGMANTEAFF
-	TRBV6-2/TRBV6-3	-	TRBJ2-3	TGTGCCAGCAGTACCCAGGGGGATACGCAGTATTTT	CASSTQGDTQYF
-	TRBV5-6	-	TRBJ2-3	TGTGCCAGCAGCCGGAGGGGGGGATTTGATACGCAGTATTTT	CASSRRGGFDTQYF
TRBD2	TRBV5-6	once	TRBJ2-1	TGTGCCAGCAGCATGGAGAGTCTAGCGGGGGTCGGTGAGCAGTTCTTC	CASSMESLAGVGEQFF
-	TRBV2	-	TRBJ2-7	TGTGCTAGAGGCGAAAACTACGAGCAGTACTTC	CARGENYEQYF
TRBD1	TRBV11-2	-	TRBJ1-2	TGTGCCAGCAGCTTAGAAGTAGACAGGGGGATCTATGGCTACACCTTC	CASSLEVDRGIYGYTF
-	TRBV24-1	-	TRBJ2-1	TGTGCCACCAGTGATTTGGCGGACTCCTACAATGAGCAGTTCTTC	CATSDLADSYNEQFF